This T cell receptor (beta chain) came from a study of Ad26.COV2.S vaccination and SARS-CoV-2 variants (dated by TCRdb to the early 2020s). Concerning the study at large: Donors in the vaccine arm were drawn from COV1001, a multicentre, randomized, double-blind, placebo-controlled phase I-IIa trial testing Ad26.COV2.S in healthy adults. Ad26.COV2.S was administered intramuscularly at 5 x 10^10 or 1 x 10^11 viral particles, either as a single shot or as two shots given 56 days apart. TCRbeta repertoire sequencing served as the tool for gauging how specific and how broad the SARS-CoV-2-reactive T cell receptors were following Ad26.COV2.S vaccination. A total of about 30 samples were included in the TCR-sequenced set, comprising 19 Ad26.COV2.S vaccine recipients, 5 placebo recipients and 8 SARS-CoV-2 convalescent individuals. Participants in the trial were split at random into five groups of five each, receiving low-dose or high-dose Ad26.COV2.S once or twice, or else placebo on both occasions. Blinding of investigators to trial group allocation was maintained during experiments and outcome assessment.

The sample's treatment or condition, from its label and the paper: some 19 received Ad26.COV2.S at low or high dose, single or two shots; about 5 received placebo; per-sample allocation not given. Repertoires of vaccine and placebo recipients were sequenced from samples taken on day 63 after the first injection. Between 29 July and 7 August 2020, Cohort 1b enrolled 25 adults aged 18-55 years at one site in Boston, USA. Ad26.COV2.S was a replication-incompetent adenovirus type 26 vector that expressed a prefusion-stabilized SARS-CoV-2 spike protein derived from the original Wuhan strain. A single count supports this clone. It has no known antigen specificity. The sample holds no much larger clone one base away, and base qualities are not on file. Overall results and qualifications from the work: Compared with placebo recipients, Ad26.COV2.S recipients showed higher spike-specific TCR breadth (P = 0.0014). The study was not powered to compare responses between vaccine doses or regimens. After vaccination, substantial breadth of spike-specific CD8+ and CD4+ T cell responses was reported. Vaccine and placebo recipients had comparable non-spike TCR breadth, which fits with the vaccine containing only spike. It was noted by the authors that total T cell responses may have been underestimated by the TCR breadth and depth analyses.

The immunoSEQ Assay was used to sequence TCRbeta CDR3 regions. After extraction, genomic DNA underwent amplification by bias-controlled multiplex PCR, followed by high-throughput sequencing. As for the original processing: To quantify the absolute abundance of every unique TCRbeta CDR3 region, sequences were collapsed and filtered. T cell fraction was estimated by normalization of TCRbeta template counts to usable DNA, with usable DNA being measured through amplification of reference genes present in all nucleated cells. Repertoire TCRs were annotated as SARS-CoV-2-specific by exact matching of V gene, CDR3 amino acid sequence and J gene to a known reactive TCR set. The reference SARS-CoV-2 TCR set came from MIRA and was filtered for enrichment in COVID-19-positive ImmuneCODE repertoires, removing public or cross-reactive TCRs. Based on the MIRA antigens, annotated TCRs were further analysed at the level of specific ORF or position within ORF. Breadth was defined as the number of annotated unique rearrangements divided by the total number of unique productive rearrangements, and depth was defined as the summed frequency of the annotated unique rearrangements. TCR breadth was compared between groups using two-sided Wilcoxon rank-sum tests. Entries here come from immuneACCESS through TCRdb and include only in-frame sequences with V and J called. Some clones fail to appear in such tables; in the studies checked, an unresolved V gene covers under half of the shortfall, and the cause of the remainder is unknown. V and J calls and clone size are copied from that table; D and trimming were computed from the DNA. Counted in this sample were 380,000 or so clones; about four fifths of them appeared once. Just under 7.5% of the sample belongs to the ten largest clones.

CDR1 is given as ENHRY and CDR2 as SYGVKD, both from the germline V gene. The V and J ends are trimmed by 8 bases and 2 bases, leaving 9 bases between them. From the cysteine up to the phenylalanine, the CDR3 has a length of 12 residues. Just the 36-base CDR3 DNA is kept, in frame starting at base 1. The source material was peripheral blood, sampled in a trial of Ad26.COV2.S vaccine versus placebo. The TCR sequence derives from a person aged 18-65 years who received the Ad26.COV2.S COVID-19 vaccine or a placebo. The chain is encoded by TRBV10-3 joined to TRBJ1-2, with the D segment identity uncertain. CDR3 region: CAIAGRNYGYTF. The DNA reads as follows: TGTGCCATCGCCGGGAGGAACTATGGCTACACCTTC.